This TCR beta chain was identified during a study of post-analysis software for immune sequencing data. Study as a whole: The disease courses spanned relapsing-remitting, secondary progressive and progressive-relapsing forms of multiple sclerosis. Whole-study findings and limits: Controls had lower frequencies than patients of about 5 TRBV segments, which included TRBV5-6, TRBV5-1 and TRBV20-1. Batch-matched samples strongly co-clustered by F measure. Controls significantly exceeded multiple sclerosis patients in normalized Chao1 diversity.

CDR1 is SGDLS and CDR2 is YYNGEE in the germline V gene. This CDR3 has 16 residues. The ends were cut back, 0 bases at V and 2 bases at J, with 15 bases in the middle. As concerns this clonotype: Antigen unknown.

Researchers reported that TCR beta cDNA libraries carried unique molecular identifiers. Some 500,000 cDNA molecules were obtained per 1 to 10 million input T cells. MiXCR, run by TCRdb on the PCR reads, gives a single entry per CDR3 protein. The sample has 650,000 to 850,000 distinct CDR3 sequences, about 43% seen once. The sequenced sample consisted of blood. The chain employs TRBV9 and TRBJ2-7; either TRBD1 or TRBD2 may supply D (6 bases each). This receptor was taken from a girl aged 5-17 years with multiple sclerosis. The CDR3 coding sequence is TGTGCCAGCAGCGTAGAGGGGGGACGGAGTACCTACGAGCAGTACTTC. As protein: CASSVEGGRSTYEQYF.